This record covers a single T cell receptor beta chain. No antigen is known for it. This entry is derived from a study of CD8+ T cells in alopecia areata. Broader study findings: Higher clonality than in normal scalp was seen in lesional scalp, especially alopecia totalis/universalis.

Sequencing used cDNA as its template, made by extracting RNA and reverse transcribing it. Some clones are missing from TCRdb's copy, which holds only in-frame ones; the method was immunoSEQ multiplex PCR. The table has about 140,000 clones, 50% to 60% seen once. Looked up from germline, CDR1 is PRHDT and CDR2 is FYEKMQ (reference sequence). The CDR3 is 14 residues long. V lost 5 bases, J lost 1 base, and 4 bases stayed unmatched. Specimen: CD4+ T cells sorted from blood. The rearrangement links TRBV13 to TRBJ1-1, with 7 bases aligning to TRBD1. This receptor was taken from a human donor in good health. Here the CDR3 DNA reads TGTGCCAGCAGCGCAAGACAGGGGAACACTGAAGCTTTCTTT. It translates to CASSARQGNTEAFF.